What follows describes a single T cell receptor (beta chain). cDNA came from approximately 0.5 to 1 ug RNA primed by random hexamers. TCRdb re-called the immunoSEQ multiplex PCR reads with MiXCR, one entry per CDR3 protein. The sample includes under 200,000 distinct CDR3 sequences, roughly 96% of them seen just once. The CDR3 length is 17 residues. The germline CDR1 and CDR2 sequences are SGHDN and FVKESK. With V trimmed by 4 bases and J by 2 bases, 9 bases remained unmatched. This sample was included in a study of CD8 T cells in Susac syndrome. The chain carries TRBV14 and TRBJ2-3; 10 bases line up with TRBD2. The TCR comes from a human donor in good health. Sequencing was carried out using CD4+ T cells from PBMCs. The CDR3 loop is CASSPTSGTASTDTQYF. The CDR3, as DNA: TGTGCCAGCAGCCCAACTAGCGGGACGGCATCCACAGATACGCAGTATTTT.